This TCR beta chain was profiled in a study of T cell changes during pregnancy in multiple sclerosis (dated by TCRdb to the late 2010s). As for the study more broadly: In women with multiple sclerosis, the researchers looked at how the T cell repertoire shifted as pregnancy progressed.

For this clone: It has no known antigen specificity. No base quality values were provided; no much bigger clone lies one nucleotide off.

The method behind the library was the immunoSEQ multiplex PCR assay. TCRdb provides this immuneACCESS table in a form limited to in-frame rearrangements. Some clones are lacking; in checked studies, under half of them reflect an unresolved V gene, and why the rest are absent is not known. This sample is represented by around 33,000 clones; 85% to 90% of them were singletons. The ten largest clones capture 3.5% of the sample. The CDR3 spans 14 residues, from the cysteine through the phenylalanine. Only the CDR3 DNA stays, 42 bases, in frame from base 1. The germline V gene (reference sequence) yields MNHEY for CDR1 and SMNVEV for CDR2. Trimming takes 2 bases from V and 3 bases from J, and the germline ends sit 8 bases apart.

The receptor's source is a female donor with multiple sclerosis, enrolled in a pregnancy study. This sample comprised CD8+ T cells from peripheral blood mononuclear cells, obtained in the third trimester of pregnancy. The V gene is TRBV27 and the J gene is TRBJ2-1; TRBD2 is perhaps the D gene, given 6 matching bases. Here the CDR3 is given as CASSLGTGYNEQFF. Here is the DNA: TGTGCCAGCAGTTTAGGGACTGGCTACAATGAGCAGTTCTTC.